These 28 T cell receptor beta chains were sequenced from one sample in a study of blood T cell repertoires in COVID-19. The table came from immunoSEQ multiplex PCR; TCRdb's copy has only in-frame clones and leaves some out. This repertoire shows fewer than 500,000 clones, approximately 87% found once; its top ten account for 0.9% to 1%. Sequenced material: PBMCs or T cells enriched from blood (not recorded which). The receptors derive from a woman aged 25 to 39 with acute COVID-19.

The chain has TRBV10-2 and TRBJ2-7, with 8 bases lining up with TRBD1. Germline lookup yields CDR1 WSHSY and CDR2 SAAADI. CDR3 length: 12 amino acids. V was clipped by 8 bases and J by 0 bases; unmatched bases: 0. For the CDR3, the DNA is TGCGCCAGCGGACAGGGCTCCTACGAGCAGTACTTC. Protein sequence: CASGQGSYEQYF.

This chain connects TRBV9 to TRBJ1-1, with D possibly TRBD1 on 6 matching bases. Trimming left V 1 base short and J 7 bases short, with 11 bases between. This CDR3 region has 13 residues. CDR1 SGDLS and CDR2 YYNGEE come from the germline V gene. CDR3 region: CASSVTGGGEAFF. The CDR3 region has the DNA TGTGCCAGCAGCGTAACGGGGGGCGGTGAAGCTTTCTTT.

The chain has TRBV2 and TRBJ1-6; no firm D call. Germline CDR1 SNHLY, CDR2 FYNNEI. CDR3 size: 16 residues. V shed 5 bases and J shed 0 bases, with 11 bases lying between them. DNA of the CDR3: TGTGCCAGCAGTTTAACCCCGAGCTCCTATAATTCACCCCTCCACTTT. Translation: CASSLTPSSYNSPLHF.

The chain links TRBV5-1 to TRBJ2-5, with D uncertain. Germline V CDR1 and CDR2: SGHRS, YFSETQ. The CDR3 loop spans 13 amino acids. V lost 0 bases and J lost 5, with 8 bases in between. The CDR3 protein is CASSLVSKETQYF. The CDR3 DNA reads TGCGCCAGCAGCTTGGTTAGCAAGGAGACCCAGTACTTC.

This clone has only a few counts. CDR3: CASSLGSTGENEKLFF. CDR3 DNA sequence: TGTGCCAGCAGCTTAGGATCGACAGGGGAAAATGAAAAACTGTTTTTT. The chain carries TRBV7-9 and TRBJ1-4, with 8 bases lining up with TRBD1. Unmatched junction bases numbered 6, after V lost 1 base and J lost 5 bases. The CDR3 contains 16 residues. CDR1 and CDR2 from the germline V gene are SEHNR and FQNEAQ (reference sequence).

The genes are TRBV5-1 and TRBJ1-1, with no clear D. Trimming left V 0 bases short and J 6 bases short, with 9 bases between. CDR3 length: 13 amino acids. The germline V gene encodes CDR1 SGHRS and CDR2 YFSETQ. This CDR3 is CASSLGVSAEAFF. DNA for the CDR3: TGCGCCAGCAGCTTGGGGGTTAGCGCTGAAGCTTTCTTT.

Concerning this clone: This specimen includes other DNA sequences encoding the same CDR3. CDR3 amino acids: CAWSPGQGNEKLFF. The CDR3 nucleotides read TGTGCCTGGAGTCCGGGACAGGGTAATGAAAAACTGTTTTTT. The chain joins TRBV30 to TRBJ1-4; 9 positions agree with TRBD1. V was clipped by 2 bases and J by 4 bases; unmatched bases: 2. CDR3 length: 14 residues. Germline CDR1 GTSNPN, CDR2 SVGIG (reference sequence).

This chain connects TRBV7-2 to TRBJ2-2; 10 bases agree with TRBD2. This CDR3 has 15 residues. The J segment lost 7 bases and the V segment lost 1 base, leaving 3 bases of the junction unmatched. The V gene's germline CDR1 is SGHTA and CDR2 FQGNSA. As DNA, the CDR3 is TGTGCCAGCAGCTTAGGTGCTAGCGGGGGCGGGGAGCTGTTTTTT. This gives the protein CASSLGASGGGELFF. Based on the CDR3 plus reference TRBV7-2 and TRBJ2-2, the full variable domain is GAGVSQSPSNKVTEKGKDVELRCDPISGHTALYWYRQSLGQGLEFLIYFQGNSAPDKSGLPSDRFSAERTGGSVSTLTIQRTQQEDSAVYLCASSLGASGGGELFFGEGSRLTVL.

This chain links TRBV2 with TRBJ1-5; 8 bases agree with TRBD1. Unmatched junction bases numbered 6, after V lost 7 bases and J lost 4 bases. The germline CDR1 and CDR2 sequences are SNHLY and FYNNEI. The CDR3 is 14 amino acids. The DNA of the CDR3 is TGTGCCAGCACCGTGCGACAGGGGAATCAGCCCCAGCATTTT. Translating gives CASTVRQGNQPQHF. Filled out from reference TRBV2 and TRBJ1-5, the complete variable domain reads EPEVTQTPSHQVTQMGQEVILRCVPISNHLYFYWYRQILGQKVEFLVSFYNNEISEKSEIFDDQFSVERPDGSNFTLKIRSTKLEDSAMYFCASTVRQGNQPQHFGDGTRLSIL.

As regards this clone: The same CDR3 is also encoded by other DNA sequences in this sample. The CDR3 bases are TGCGCCAGCAGCTTGGACAGGACCTACGAGCAGTACTTC. Its translation: CASSLDRTYEQYF. The chain carries TRBV5-1 and TRBJ2-7; a weak D match, TRBD1 (5 bases). This CDR3 region has 13 residues. V shed 0 bases and J shed 2 bases, with 6 bases lying between them. Germline V gives CDR1 SGHRS, CDR2 YFSETQ.

The V call is TRBV3-1 (or the pseudogene TRBV3-2), the J call TRBJ1-2, with D possibly matching TRBD1 (5 bases). The CDR3 totals 16 residues. V was cut by 0 bases and J by 8 bases, with 19 bases left in between. Germline V gives CDR1 LGHDT, CDR2 YNNKEL (reference sequence). The chain's CDR3 is CASSQDGGTPLEGYTF. CDR3 nucleotide sequence: TGTGCCAGCAGCCAAGATGGCGGGACTCCACTTGAAGGCTACACCTTC.

The V call is TRBV7-9, the J call TRBJ2-7; 13 nucleotides align to TRBD2. CDR1 is SEHNR and CDR2 is FQNEAQ in the germline V gene (reference sequence). With V trimmed by 5 bases and J by 2 bases, 6 bases remained unmatched. This CDR3 is built from 16 residues. Here the CDR3 reads CASSAQGLAGTYEQYF. DNA of the CDR3: TGTGCCAGCAGCGCCCAGGGACTAGCGGGGACCTACGAGCAGTACTTC.

V is TRBV24-1 and J is TRBJ2-2; maybe TRBD1 (6 bases). CDR1 and CDR2 from the germline V gene are KGHDR and SFDVKD. The germline V and J ends were trimmed by 6 bases and 3 bases, with 13 bases remaining between them. CDR3 length: 15 residues. The CDR3 loop is CATSQAGAYTGELFF. CDR3 coding DNA: TGTGCCACCAGTCAGGCAGGGGCTTACACCGGGGAGCTGTTTTTT.

V and J are TRBV9 and TRBJ1-1, with TRBD1 as a possible D gene (6 bases). From germline, CDR1 is SGDLS and CDR2 YYNGEE. This CDR3 comprises 16 residues. Deletions cut 5 bases from V and 0 bases from J, with 17 bases between. CDR3 DNA sequence: TGTGCCAGCAGTCCACAAGGGGGACACATGAACACTGAAGCTTTCTTT. Translating it yields CASSPQGGHMNTEAFF.

The chain employs TRBV2 and TRBJ1-2, with D uncertain. Germline V gene data show CDR1 as SNHLY and CDR2 as FYNNEI. The CDR3 has 11 amino acids. V lost 6 bases and J lost 6, with 8 bases in between. CDR3 sequence (DNA): TGTGCCAGCAGAACAGCGGATGGCTACACCTTC. Its protein is CASRTADGYTF.

The rearrangement links TRBV27 to TRBJ1-1, with D hard to call. The CDR3 totals 17 residues. Germline-derived CDR1 and CDR2 are MNHEY and SMNVEV (reference sequence). Trimming took off 1 base at V and 4 bases at J, with 19 bases between the two ends. CDR3 nucleotide sequence: TGTGCCAGCAGTTTATATTATCTAGCATCCCCCCCCACTGAAGCTTTCTTT. Its translation: CASSLYYLASPPTEAFF.

The J gene is TRBJ2-7, the V gene TRBV6-2 or TRBV6-3, with 10 positions matching TRBD2. Trimming removed 5 bases from V and 2 bases from J; junction bases left unmatched: 12. The V gene's germline CDR1 is MNHEY and CDR2 SVGEGT. CDR3 size: 17 residues. The CDR3 nucleotides are TGTGCCAGCAGTACGACCACCCCAGCGGGGGGGCCCTACGAGCAGTACTTC. It codes for CASSTTTPAGGPYEQYF.

The chain is built from TRBV5-1 and TRBJ2-5; 8 nucleotides align to TRBD2. The J segment lost 1 base and the V segment lost 4 bases, leaving 9 bases of the junction unmatched. The V gene's germline CDR1 is SGHRS and CDR2 YFSETQ. The CDR3 length is 16 residues. Here the CDR3 reads CASSPEAGVFQETQYF. The DNA of the CDR3 is TGCGCCAGCAGCCCGGAAGCGGGAGTCTTCCAAGAGACCCAGTACTTC.

The rearrangement joins TRBV19 to TRBJ1-5, with unresolved D. The germline gives CDR1 LNHDA, CDR2 SQIVND (reference sequence). The CDR3 is 14 amino acids. Trimming shortened V by 5 bases and J by 3 bases, and 11 bases separated the two germline ends. CDR3 region: CASSFRQDNQPQHF. The CDR3 DNA follows: TGTGCCAGTAGTTTCCGACAAGACAATCAGCCCCAGCATTTT.

The chain has TRBV28 and TRBJ2-5; 10 positions match TRBD1. The length of the CDR3 is 14 residues. The junction had 7 bases not matched to a gene; V was cut back by 7 bases and J by 5 bases. Germline CDR1 and CDR2: MDHEN and SYDVKM. The chain's CDR3 is CASKGQGRRETQYF. The DNA for the CDR3 is TGTGCCAGCAAGGGACAGGGGCGCAGGGAGACCCAGTACTTC.

V usage is TRBV6-1 and J usage is TRBJ2-1; 9 nucleotides line up with TRBD1. CDR3 size: 14 residues. Germline loops: CDR1 MNHNS, CDR2 SASEGT. V trimming: 1 base; J trimming: 9 bases; junction bases outside the gene matches: 4. The CDR3: CASSEGTGVGEQFF. CDR3 in DNA: TGTGCCAGCAGTGAAGGGACAGGGGTAGGTGAGCAGTTCTTC.

The J gene is TRBJ2-1, the V gene TRBV27; D gene uncertain. Per germline, CDR1 MNHEY and CDR2 SMNVEV (reference sequence). Trimming left V 5 bases short and J 6 bases short, with 17 bases between. The CDR3 has 15 residues. DNA of the CDR3: TGTGCCAGCAGTCGGAGTGGAGATCGGTCCAATGAGCAGTTCTTC. Translated, it gives CASSRSGDRSNEQFF.

The chain joins TRBV9 to TRBJ1-5, with 10 bases aligning to TRBD1. The ends lost 0 bases at V and 5 bases at J; junction bases unmatched: 11. Per the germline V gene, CDR1 is SGDLS and CDR2 is YYNGEE. The CDR3 length is 18 residues. Here the CDR3 DNA reads TGTGCCAGCAGCGTAGTGGAGGGGACAGGGGAGTCCCATCAGCCCCAGCATTTT. Encoded protein: CASSVVEGTGESHQPQHF.

This sequence joins TRBV2 and TRBJ2-7; 11 bases are shared with TRBD1. Trimming cost V 2 bases and J 7 bases; bases outside gene matches: 10. This CDR3 comprises 16 residues. The germline CDR1 and CDR2 sequences are SNHLY and FYNNEI. The CDR3 is CASSEPGQGALWEQYF. The CDR3, as DNA: TGTGCCAGCAGTGAACCTGGACAGGGGGCTTTGTGGGAGCAGTACTTC.

V gene TRBV7-9 combines with J gene TRBJ1-6; D is perhaps TRBD1 (6 bases). Germline CDR1 and CDR2: SEHNR and FQNEAQ (reference sequence). There are 12 residues in the CDR3. V lost 6 bases and J 7 bases, leaving 7 bases between the germline ends. CDR3 amino acids: CASSTGNSPLHF. CDR3 DNA sequence: TGTGCCAGCAGTACAGGGAATTCACCCCTCCACTTT.

The V and J genes are TRBV10-3 and TRBJ2-3; 11 bases line up with TRBD1. Trimming took 9 bases from V and 2 from J; bases not matched to a gene: 7. Per germline, CDR1 ENHRY and CDR2 SYGVKD. The CDR3 consists of 15 residues. This CDR3 reads CAITSGQGATDTQYF. In DNA form, the CDR3 reads TGTGCCATTACCTCCGGACAGGGGGCCACAGATACGCAGTATTTT.

V and J are TRBV7-2 and TRBJ1-5, with 9 bases matching TRBD1. The CDR3 length is 16 residues. V shed 2 bases and J 6 bases; nucleotides not matched to a gene: 8. Germline lookup yields CDR1 SGHTA and CDR2 FQGNSA. For the CDR3, the DNA is TGTGCCAGCAGCTTAAGGTCGGGACAGGGCCGTCAGCCCCAGCATTTT. As protein: CASSLRSGQGRQPQHF.

V gene TRBV27 combines with J gene TRBJ2-7; D may be TRBD1 (6 bases). The germline V and J ends were trimmed by 5 bases and 2 bases, with 19 bases remaining between them. The CDR3 is 16 residues long. In germline, CDR1 is MNHEY, CDR2 SMNVEV (reference sequence). CDR3 coding DNA: TGTGCCAGCAGTCCATACCTCCGGGACATAACCTACGAGCAGTACTTC. Translation: CASSPYLRDITYEQYF.